This TCR beta chain was sequenced in a study of neurological immune-mediated disorders. The study's findings and limits: The repertoires of 18 of 34 multiple sclerosis patients fell into one related-CDR3 cluster (a possible signature) under phylogenetic grouping. The study found the most TCR clonal expansion in HTLV-1-associated myelopathy and the least in multiple sclerosis, below healthy controls. Association of the multiple sclerosis repertoire cluster with clinical or MRI features was not observed for any feature.

From germline, CDR1 is DFQATT and CDR2 SNEGSKA (reference sequence). The CDR3 contains 12 residues. Trimming stripped 3 bases from V and 4 bases from J, with 8 bases between. As for the cDNA, it was generated by 5'RACE with 10-nucleotide random UMIs. TCRdb passed the 5' RACE reads through MiXCR, listing each CDR3 protein once. The repertoire holds about 35,000 distinct CDR3 sequences, with approximately 4.2% as singletons. In this sample, this clonotype turned up many times. The antigen is unknown. The chain joins TRBV20-1 to TRBJ2-3; TRBD1 or TRBD2 may be the D gene (5 bases each). This clonotype originated in a man aged 30-40 years with multiple sclerosis. What was sequenced was PBMCs. CDR3 DNA sequence: TGCAGTGCTAGGAGAGGGGCAGATACGCAGTATTTT. This gives the protein CSARRGADTQYF.